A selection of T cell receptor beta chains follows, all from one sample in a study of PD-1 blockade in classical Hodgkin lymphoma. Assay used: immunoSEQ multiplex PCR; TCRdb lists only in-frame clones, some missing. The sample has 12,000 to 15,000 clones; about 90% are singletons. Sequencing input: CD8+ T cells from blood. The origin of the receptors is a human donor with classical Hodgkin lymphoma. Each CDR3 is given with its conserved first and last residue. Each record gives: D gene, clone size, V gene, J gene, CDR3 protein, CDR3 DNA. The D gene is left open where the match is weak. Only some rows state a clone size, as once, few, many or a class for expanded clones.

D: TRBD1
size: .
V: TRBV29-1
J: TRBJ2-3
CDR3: CSVEGPMDRGPDTQYF
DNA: TGCAGCGTTGAAGGGCCTATGGACAGGGGACCAGATACGCAGTATTTT

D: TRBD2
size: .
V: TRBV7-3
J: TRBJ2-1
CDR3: CASSLGPGTSENEQFF
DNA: TGTGCCAGCAGCTTAGGCCCAGGGACTAGCGAAAATGAGCAGTTCTTC

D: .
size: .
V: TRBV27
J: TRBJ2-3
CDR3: CASIGLNTDTQYF
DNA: TGTGCCAGCATTGGACTAAACACAGATACGCAGTATTTT

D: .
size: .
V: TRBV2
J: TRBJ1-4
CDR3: CATPGATNEKLFF
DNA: TGTGCCACCCCTGGGGCAACTAATGAAAAACTGTTTTTT

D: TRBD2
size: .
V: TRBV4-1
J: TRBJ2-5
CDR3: CASSQETVTSGAQETQYF
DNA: TGCGCCAGCAGCCAAGAGACGGTGACTAGCGGGGCACAAGAGACCCAGTACTTC

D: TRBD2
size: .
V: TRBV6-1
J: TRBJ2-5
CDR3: CASSSGTSSFETQYF
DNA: TGTGCCAGCAGCTCCGGGACTAGCAGTTTCGAGACCCAGTACTTC

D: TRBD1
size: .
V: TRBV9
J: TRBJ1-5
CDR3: CASSAGTGLNQPQHF
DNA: TGTGCCAGCAGCGCAGGGACAGGACTAAATCAGCCCCAGCATTTT

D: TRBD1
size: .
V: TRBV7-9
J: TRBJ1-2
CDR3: CASSYTTTGDYGYTF
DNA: TGTGCCAGCAGCTACACCACGACAGGGGACTATGGCTACACCTTC

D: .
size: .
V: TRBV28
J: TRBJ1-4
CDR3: CASSLLSSFPPENEKLFF
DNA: TGTGCCAGCAGTTTACTCAGCAGTTTTCCTCCCGAAAATGAAAAACTGTTTTTT

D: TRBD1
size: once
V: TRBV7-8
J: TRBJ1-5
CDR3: CASSSHAGTGGNQPQHF
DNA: TGTGCCAGCAGCTCACATGCCGGGACAGGGGGCAATCAGCCCCAGCATTTT

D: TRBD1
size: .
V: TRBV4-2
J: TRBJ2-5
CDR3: CASSQTRTGLGETQYF
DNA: TGTGCCAGCAGCCAAACCCGGACAGGCCTGGGGGAGACCCAGTACTTC

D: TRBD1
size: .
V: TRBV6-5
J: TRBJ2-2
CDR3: CASSYSPGQSHGELFF
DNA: TGTGCCAGCAGTTACTCACCGGGACAGTCACACGGGGAGCTGTTTTTT

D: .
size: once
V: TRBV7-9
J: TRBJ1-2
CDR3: CASSFTDRSYGYTF
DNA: TGTGCCAGCAGCTTTACAGACAGATCCTATGGCTACACCTTC

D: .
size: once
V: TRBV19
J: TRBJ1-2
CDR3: CASSISGVYGYTF
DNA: TGTGCCAGTAGTATATCAGGGGTCTATGGCTACACCTTC

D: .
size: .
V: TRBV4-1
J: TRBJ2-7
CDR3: CASSDTWGEQYF
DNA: TGCGCCAGCAGCGATACCTGGGGCGAGCAGTACTTC

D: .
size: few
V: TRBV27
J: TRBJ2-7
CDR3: CASSFSLSYEQYF
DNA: TGTGCCAGCAGTTTCAGCCTCTCCTACGAGCAGTACTTC

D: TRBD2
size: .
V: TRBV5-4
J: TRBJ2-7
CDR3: CASSWFRGEVDEQYF
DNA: TGTGCCAGCAGCTGGTTCCGGGGGGAAGTCGACGAGCAGTACTTC

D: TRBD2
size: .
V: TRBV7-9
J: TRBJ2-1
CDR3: CASSPAGDSEQFF
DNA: TGTGCCAGCAGCCCAGCGGGAGATAGTGAGCAGTTCTTC

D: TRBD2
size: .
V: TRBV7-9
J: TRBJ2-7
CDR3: CASSSPTSGPYEQYF
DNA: TGTGCCAGCAGCTCCCCGACTAGCGGCCCCTACGAGCAGTACTTC

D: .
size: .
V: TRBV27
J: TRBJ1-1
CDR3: CASSLWSGDTEAFF
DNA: TGTGCCAGCAGTTTATGGTCAGGGGACACTGAAGCTTTCTTT

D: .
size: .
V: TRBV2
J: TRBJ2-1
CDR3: CASSTRLASEQFF
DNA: TGTGCCAGCAGTACCCGCCTAGCAAGTGAGCAGTTCTTC

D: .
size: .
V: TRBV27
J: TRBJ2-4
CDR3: CASSPQVSKNIQYF
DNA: TGTGCCAGCAGCCCCCAGGTATCCAAAAACATTCAGTACTTC

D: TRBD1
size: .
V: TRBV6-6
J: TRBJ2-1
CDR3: CASSNRDRANEQFF
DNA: TGTGCCAGCAGTAACCGGGACAGGGCAAATGAGCAGTTCTTC

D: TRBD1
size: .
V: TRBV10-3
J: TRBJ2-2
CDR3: CAIAPRGQVGELFF
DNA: TGTGCCATTGCTCCCAGGGGGCAGGTCGGGGAGCTGTTTTTT

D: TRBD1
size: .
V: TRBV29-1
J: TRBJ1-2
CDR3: CSVEGQGAGYTF
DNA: TGCAGCGTTGAAGGACAGGGGGCTGGCTACACCTTC

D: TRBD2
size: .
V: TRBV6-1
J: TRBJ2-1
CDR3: CASRIWLAGDIEQFF
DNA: TGTGCCAGCAGAATATGGCTAGCGGGAGACATTGAGCAGTTCTTC

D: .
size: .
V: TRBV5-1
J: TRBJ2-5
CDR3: CASSLGLNWEQETQYF
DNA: TGCGCCAGCAGCTTGGGCTTAAATTGGGAACAAGAGACCCAGTACTTC

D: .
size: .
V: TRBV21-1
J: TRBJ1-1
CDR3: CASSKETTKDAEAFF
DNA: TGTGCCAGCAGCAAAGAAACCACTAAAGACGCTGAAGCTTTCTTT

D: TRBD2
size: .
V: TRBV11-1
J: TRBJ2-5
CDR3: CASSFLGGEIQETQYF
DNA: TGTGCCAGCAGCTTTCTGGGGGGGGAAATCCAAGAGACCCAGTACTTC

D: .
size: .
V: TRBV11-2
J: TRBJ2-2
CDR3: CASSFFAGELFF
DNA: TGTGCCAGCAGCTTCTTCGCCGGGGAGCTGTTTTTT

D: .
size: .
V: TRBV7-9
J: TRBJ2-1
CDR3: CASSFAPYEQFF
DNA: TGTGCCAGCAGCTTCGCCCCCTATGAGCAGTTCTTC

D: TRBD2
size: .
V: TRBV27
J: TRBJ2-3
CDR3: CATRNRLADWQDTQYF
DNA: TGTGCCACCCGAAATAGACTAGCGGACTGGCAAGATACGCAGTATTTT

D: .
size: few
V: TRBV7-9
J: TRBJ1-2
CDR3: CASSSGTVGVYGYTF
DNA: TGTGCCAGCAGCTCCGGAACAGTCGGGGTATATGGCTACACCTTC

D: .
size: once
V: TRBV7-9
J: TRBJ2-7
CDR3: CASSLPASYEQYF
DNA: TGTGCCAGCAGCTTACCAGCATCCTACGAGCAGTACTTC

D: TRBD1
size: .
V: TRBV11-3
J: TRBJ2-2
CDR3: CASSPRTGHTGELFF
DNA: TGTGCCAGCAGCCCGCGGACAGGGCACACCGGGGAGCTGTTTTTT

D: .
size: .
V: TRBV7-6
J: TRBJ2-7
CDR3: CASNQGPNYEQYF
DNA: TGTGCCAGCAACCAGGGACCGAACTACGAGCAGTACTTC

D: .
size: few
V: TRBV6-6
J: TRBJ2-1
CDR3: CASSYSGAEQFF
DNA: TGTGCCAGCAGTTACTCGGGAGCGGAGCAGTTCTTC

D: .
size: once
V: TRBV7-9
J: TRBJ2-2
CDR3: CASSSRGGNTGELFF
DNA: TGTGCCAGCAGCTCTAGGGGTGGGAACACCGGGGAGCTGTTTTTT